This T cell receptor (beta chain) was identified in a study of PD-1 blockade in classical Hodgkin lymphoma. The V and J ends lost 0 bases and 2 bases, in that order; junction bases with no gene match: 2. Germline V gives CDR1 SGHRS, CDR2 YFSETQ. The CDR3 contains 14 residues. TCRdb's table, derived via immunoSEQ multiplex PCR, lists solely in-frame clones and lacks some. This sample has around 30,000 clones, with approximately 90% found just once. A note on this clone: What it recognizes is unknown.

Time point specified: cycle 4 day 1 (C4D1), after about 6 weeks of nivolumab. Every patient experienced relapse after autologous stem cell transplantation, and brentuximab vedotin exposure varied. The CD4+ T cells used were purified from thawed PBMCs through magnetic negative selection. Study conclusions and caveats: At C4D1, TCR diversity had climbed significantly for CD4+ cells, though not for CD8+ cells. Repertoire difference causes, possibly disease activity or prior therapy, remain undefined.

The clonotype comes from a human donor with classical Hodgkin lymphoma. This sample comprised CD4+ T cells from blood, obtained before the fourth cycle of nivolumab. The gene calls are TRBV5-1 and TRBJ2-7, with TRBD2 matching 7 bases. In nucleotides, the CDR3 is TGCGCCAGCAGCTTGGTCGGGGGGACCTACGAGCAGTACTTC. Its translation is CASSLVGGTYEQYF.